These 23 T cell receptor beta chains came from one sample sequenced in a study of T cell repertoires in cytomegalovirus infection. No antigens are known for them. TCRdb reprocessed the reads via MiXCR and lists one record per CDR3 protein. The data show around 300,000 distinct CDR3 sequences, roughly 25% seen once. The sequences come from cultured PBMCs, collected from culture after CMV antigen stimulation. These receptors came from a human donor in good health (CMV status not recorded). Some clones in this sample may be carry-over from other donors' samples.

The chain carries TRBV10-3 and TRBJ1-1, with 7 bases aligning to TRBD1. V lost 10 bases and J lost 1; bases outside the gene matches: 9. Germline lookup yields CDR1 ENHRY and CDR2 SYGVKD. The CDR3 has 14 amino acids. CDR3 sequence reads: CATTNRGQNTEAFF. CDR3 coding DNA: TGTGCCACCACTAACAGGGGTCAGAACACTGAAGCTTTCTTT.

This clonotype was picked up many times. The rearrangement uses TRBV7-4 and TRBJ1-1; 7 bases line up with TRBD1. This CDR3 region has 16 residues. Per the germline V gene, CDR1 is SGHVT and CDR2 is SQSDAQ. The junction had 5 bases not matched to a gene; V was cut back by 1 base and J by 0 bases. The CDR3 sequence: CASSLEQGGLNTEAFF. CDR3 in DNA: TGTGCCAGCAGCTTAGAGCAGGGGGGGCTGAACACTGAAGCTTTCTTT.

The rearrangement uses TRBV7-2 and TRBJ2-4; 11 bases are a match to TRBD1. From germline, CDR1 is SGHTA and CDR2 FQGNSA. This CDR3 is built from 15 residues. V was clipped by 3 bases and J by 8 bases; unmatched bases: 6. CDR3 DNA: TGTGCCAGCAGCTTTGGACAGGGGGCATCTGACATTCAGTACTTC. It translates to CASSFGQGASDIQYF. The full variable domain, in which reference TRBV7-2 and TRBJ2-4 provide the parts outside the CDR3, is GAGVSQSPSNKVTEKGKDVELRCDPISGHTALYWYRQSLGQGLEFLIYFQGNSAPDKSGLPSDRFSAERTGGSVSTLTIQRTQQEDSAVYLCASSFGQGASDIQYFGAGTRLSVL.

This clonotype was seen at least ten times. The rearrangement links TRBV19 to TRBJ1-2; D is unresolved. The length of the CDR3 is 13 residues. Germline CDR1 reads LNHDA; CDR2 reads SQIVND (reference sequence). V lost 3 bases and J lost 1, with 6 bases in between. CDR3 coding DNA: TGTGCCAGTAGTATTTTTGATAACTATGGCTACACCTTC. Translating it yields CASSIFDNYGYTF.

This clonotype occurred once. The rearrangement uses TRBV4-3 and TRBJ2-7; the D call may be TRBD1 or TRBD2 (5 bases each). Germline V gene sequence: CDR1 LGHNA, CDR2 YSLEER. The CDR3 loop spans 11 amino acids. Trimming took off 2 bases at V and 13 bases at J, with 12 bases between the two ends. The CDR3 loop reads CASSQIGTSYF. For the CDR3, the DNA is TGCGCCAGCAGCCAAATCGGGACGTCTTACTTC.

This clonotype was recorded only once. The V gene is TRBV19, the J gene TRBJ1-2; D is undetermined. The ends were cut back, 3 bases at V and 3 bases at J, with 5 bases in the middle. The CDR3 contains 12 residues. Per the germline V gene, CDR1 is LNHDA and CDR2 is SQIVND (reference sequence). The CDR3 nucleotides read TGTGCCAGTAGTATCAGCTACTATGGCTACACCTTC. Translation gives CASSISYYGYTF.

This clonotype appeared a few times. The rearrangement uses TRBV7-2 and TRBJ2-1; D may be TRBD2 (5 bases). Germline V CDR1 and CDR2: SGHTA, FQGNSA. V lost 5 bases to trimming and J lost 3 bases, with 11 bases between them. The CDR3 loop spans 14 amino acids. The CDR3 DNA reads TGTGCCAGCAGCCCGAGAGAGGGCTACAATGAGCAGTTCTTC. Encoded protein: CASSPREGYNEQFF.

This clonotype appeared many times. This rearrangement joins TRBV7-2 to TRBJ2-3; D perhaps matches TRBD2 (5 bases). Trimming took 2 bases from V and 2 from J, leaving 20 bases between them. This CDR3 is 18 amino acids long. CDR1 SGHTA and CDR2 FQGNSA come from the germline V gene. This chain's CDR3 is CASSLKGMRAASTDTQYF. Here the CDR3 DNA reads TGTGCCAGCAGCTTAAAAGGGATGAGGGCAGCCTCCACAGATACGCAGTATTTT.

This clonotype was picked up a small number of times. V gene TRBV25-1 combines with J gene TRBJ1-5, with TRBD1 matching 8 bases. This CDR3 contains 16 residues. V trimming: 10 bases; J trimming: 5 bases; junction bases outside the gene matches: 16. Germline V gene lookup returns CDR1 MGHDK and CDR2 SYGVNS. In DNA form, the CDR3 reads TGTGCCACAGGACCCTTAGGACAGGGTTTCGATCAGCCCCAGCATTTT. Translated: CATGPLGQGFDQPQHF.

This clonotype was counted ten times or more. The chain employs TRBV7-2 and TRBJ2-7, with TRBD2 identical over 11 bases. Germline values: CDR1 SGHTA, CDR2 FQGNSA. This CDR3 comprises 14 residues. V gave up 3 bases and J gave up 3 bases; unmatched junction bases: 1. CDR3 residues: CASSFGTSGYEQYF. In DNA form, the CDR3 reads TGTGCCAGCAGCTTCGGGACTAGCGGCTACGAGCAGTACTTC.

This clonotype was seen many times. This sequence joins TRBV7-8 and TRBJ2-5; D unresolved. This CDR3 is 14 amino acids long. Trimming shortened V by 5 bases and J by 2 bases, and 12 bases separated the two germline ends. CDR1 is SGHVS and CDR2 is FQNEAQ in the germline V gene. The CDR3: CASSTYRAQETQYF. The DNA of the CDR3 is TGTGCCAGCAGCACCTACCGGGCTCAAGAGACCCAGTACTTC.

The chain links TRBV10-2 to TRBJ2-1, with 9 bases identical to TRBD2. This CDR3 has 15 amino acids. V shed 2 bases, J shed 7 bases, and the junction held 6 bases outside the gene matches. CDR1 WSHSY and CDR2 SAAADI come from the germline V gene. The CDR3 here is CASSEDGTSTNEQFF. The DNA for the CDR3 is TGCGCCAGCAGTGAGGATGGGACTAGCACGAATGAGCAGTTCTTC.

This clonotype was seen more than once but under ten times. The chain joins TRBV7-2 to TRBJ2-5; 11 nucleotides align to TRBD1. V lost 5 bases to trimming and J lost 4 bases; unmatched junction nucleotides: 6. Germline V gene lookup returns CDR1 SGHTA and CDR2 FQGNSA. The CDR3 totals 15 residues. CDR3: CASSPRTGGLETQYF. CDR3 bases: TGTGCCAGCAGCCCCAGGACAGGGGGCTTAGAGACCCAGTACTTC. The full variable domain, completed using reference TRBV7-2 and TRBJ2-5, is GAGVSQSPSNKVTEKGKDVELRCDPISGHTALYWYRQSLGQGLEFLIYFQGNSAPDKSGLPSDRFSAERTGGSVSTLTIQRTQQEDSAVYLCASSPRTGGLETQYFGPGTRLLVL.

In this sample, this clonotype turned up a few times. The V call is TRBV6-2 or TRBV6-3, the J call TRBJ2-1, with 10 bases aligning to TRBD1. The CDR3 loop spans 15 amino acids. Trimming cost V 4 bases and J 10 bases; bases outside gene matches: 10. The V gene's germline CDR1 is MNHEY and CDR2 SVGEGT. The CDR3 spells CASSSRDRGSREQFF. CDR3 DNA: TGTGCCAGCAGTTCCCGGGACAGGGGATCTCGGGAGCAGTTCTTC.

This clonotype was seen repeatedly, ten times or more. The chain is built from TRBV19 and TRBJ1-5, with no clear D. CDR3 size: 15 residues. V was trimmed by 7 bases and J by 2 bases, leaving 15 bases between them. Germline values: CDR1 LNHDA, CDR2 SQIVND (reference sequence). In DNA, the CDR3 is TGTGCCAGTAAGAACCGCGGGATGGGCAATCAGCCCCAGCATTTT. This gives the protein CASKNRGMGNQPQHF.

There are a few counts of this clonotype. The rearrangement joins TRBV11-2 to TRBJ2-4; TRBD2 is a possible D gene (5 bases). V was trimmed by 4 bases and J by 10 bases, leaving 14 bases between them. This CDR3 has 13 residues. Per germline, CDR1 SGHAT and CDR2 FQNNGV. CDR3 in DNA: TGTGCCAGCAGCTCAACGGCGGGTGGAATTCAGTACTTC. This gives the protein CASSSTAGGIQYF.

The table lists this clonotype with a few counts. V is TRBV5-6 and J is TRBJ2-3, with 9 nucleotides matching TRBD2. The germline CDR1 and CDR2 sequences are SGHDT and YYEEEE. The ends lost 3 bases at V and 2 bases at J; junction bases unmatched: 7. CDR3 length: 16 residues. DNA of the CDR3: TGTGCCAGCAGCTCGCCGGGACTAGCCGCCACAGATACGCAGTATTTT. Translating it yields CASSSPGLAATDTQYF.

The V call is TRBV6-2 or TRBV6-3, the J call TRBJ2-1, with D hard to call. The CDR3 covers 10 residues. CDR1 MNHEY and CDR2 SVGEGT come from the germline V gene. V was pared by 5 bases and J by 10 bases, with 6 bases between. In DNA, the CDR3 is TGTGCCAGCAGTGAAGGCGAGCAGTTCTTC. Amino acids: CASSEGEQFF.

This clonotype was seen just once. In DNA form, the CDR3 reads TGTGCCAGCAGCTCCGGACTAGCGGGAGCGTCCTACAATGAGCAGTTCTTC. Protein product: CASSSGLAGASYNEQFF. The chain employs TRBV11-3 and TRBJ2-1, with 13 bases fitting TRBD2. There are 17 residues in the CDR3. Germline assignment: CDR1 SGHNT and CDR2 YENEEA. The ends lost 4 bases at V and 1 base at J; junction bases unmatched: 4.

The chain uses TRBV6-2 or TRBV6-3 and TRBJ2-7; D call uncertain. The CDR3 runs to 11 residues. Germline values: CDR1 MNHEY, CDR2 SVGEGT. The V end was cut by 4 bases, the J end by 3 bases, with 4 bases between. The CDR3 nucleotides are TGTGCCAGCAGTTTTAACTACGAGCAGTACGTC. This gives the protein CASSFNYEQYV.

This chain links TRBV7-8 with TRBJ2-1; TRBD2 aligns across 14 bases. Germline V gene data show CDR1 as SGHVS and CDR2 as FQNEAQ. V lost 4 bases and J lost 9; bases outside the gene matches: 8. The CDR3 is 16 residues long. CDR3 sequence (DNA): TGTGCCAGCAGCTCGACCGGGACTAGCGGGAGAGTTGAGCAGTTCTTC. Encoded protein: CASSSTGTSGRVEQFF. The variable domain in full, completed from reference TRBV7-8 and TRBJ2-1, reads GAGVSQSPRYKVAKRGQDVALRCDPISGHVSLFWYQQALGQGPEFLTYFQNEAQLDKSGLPSDRFFAERPEGSVSTLKIQRTQQEDSAVYLCASSSTGTSGRVEQFFGPGTRLTVL.

Many counts were recorded for this clonotype. This chain joins TRBV12-3 or TRBV12-4 and TRBJ2-1, with TRBD2 matching over 8 bases. The CDR3 is made up of 15 amino acids. The trim removed 2 bases at V and 7 bases at J, leaving 7 bases unmatched. The CDR3 nucleotides read TGTGCCAGCAGTTTACTGCTAGCGGGCGGGAATGAGCAGTTCTTC. This sequence encodes CASSLLLAGGNEQFF.

This clonotype was counted between two and nine times. The genes are TRBV15 and TRBJ1-1; no reliable D call. Germline V gene data show CDR1 as LNHNV and CDR2 as YYDKDF (reference sequence). V gave up 0 bases and J gave up 10 bases, with 9 bases separating them. This CDR3 spans 12 amino acids. The CDR3 bases are TGTGCCACCAGCAGAGATGCACTGGGAGCTTTCTTT. Residues: CATSRDALGAFF. The entire variable domain, with the rest obtained from reference TRBV15 and TRBJ1-1, is as follows: DAMVIQNPRYQVTQFGKPVTLSCSQTLNHNVMYWYQQKSSQAPKLLFHYYDKDFNNEADTPDNFQSRRPNTSFCFLDIRSPGLGDTAMYLCATSRDALGAFFGQGTRLTVV.